The 32 T cell receptor beta chains presented below share a single source sample, sequenced in a study of blood T cell repertoires in COVID-19 (dated by TCRdb to the early 2020s). The library was prepared using the immunoSEQ multiplex PCR assay. Held by TCRdb, this immuneACCESS table contains in-frame sequences only and omits some clones. Under half of the omission traces to an unresolved V gene where checked; the cause of the rest is unknown. The sample table shows 320,000 or so clones, and about 88% are seen once. Roughly 0.94% of the sample lies in the top ten. Sequenced material: PBMCs or T cells enriched from blood (not recorded which). Source of these receptors: a woman aged 25 to 39 who had recovered from COVID-19.

V usage is TRBV29-1 and J usage is TRBJ2-5, with 7 bases aligning to TRBD1. The CDR3 has 13 residues. The V segment lost 2 bases and the J segment 2 bases; nucleotides outside the gene matches: 2. CDR1 and CDR2 from the germline V gene are SQVTM and ANQGSEA. CDR3 sequence: CSVERGQQETQYF. In nucleotides, the CDR3 is TGCAGCGTTGAAAGGGGACAGCAAGAGACCCAGTACTTC.

The chain employs TRBV2 and TRBJ1-5; 11 bases map to TRBD1. Germline CDR1 is SNHLY and CDR2 is FYNNEI. CDR3 length equals 15 residues. V trimming: 1 base; J trimming: 6 bases; junction bases outside the gene matches: 2. CDR3 region: CASSEGGTGGQPQHF. In DNA form, the CDR3 reads TGTGCCAGCAGTGAAGGGGGGACAGGGGGTCAGCCCCAGCATTTT. Looking up the rest from reference TRBV2 and TRBJ1-5 gives the full variable domain: EPEVTQTPSHQVTQMGQEVILRCVPISNHLYFYWYRQILGQKVEFLVSFYNNEISEKSEIFDDQFSVERPDGSNFTLKIRSTKLEDSAMYFCASSEGGTGGQPQHFGDGTRLSIL.

The V call is TRBV24-1, the J call TRBJ2-5; D might be TRBD2 (5 bases). The CDR3 runs 16 residues. From germline, CDR1 is KGHDR and CDR2 SFDVKD. Trimming shortened V by 1 base and J by 5 bases, and 16 bases separated the two germline ends. For the CDR3, the DNA is TGTGCCACCAGTGATTTCGCGCGAGGGCGTGTGGAGACCCAGTACTTC. Protein sequence: CATSDFARGRVETQYF.

The chain combines TRBV30 with TRBJ1-2; D ambiguous. Trimming took off 3 bases at V and 3 bases at J, with 11 bases between the two ends. The CDR3 consists of 13 residues. Germline-derived CDR1 and CDR2 are GTSNPN and SVGIG (reference sequence). The CDR3 nucleotides are TGTGCCTGGAGGCCGCGCTTCGACTATGGCTACACCTTC. Its protein is CAWRPRFDYGYTF. The variable domain in full, completed from reference TRBV30 and TRBJ1-2, reads SQTIHQWPATLVQPVGSPLSLECTVEGTSNPNLYWYRQAAGRGLQLLFYSVGIGQISSEVPQNLSASRPQDRQFILSSKKLLLSDSGFYLCAWRPRFDYGYTFGSGTRLTVV.

The genes are TRBV28 and TRBJ1-1, with D hard to call. The CDR3 consists of 11 residues. Trimming cost V 6 bases and J 6 bases, with 8 bases left between them. Germline V gives CDR1 MDHEN, CDR2 SYDVKM. CDR3 DNA: TGTGCCAGCAGCCGAGAAGCTGAAGCTTTCTTT. Protein sequence: CASSREAEAFF.

The gene calls are TRBV3-1 (or the pseudogene TRBV3-2) and TRBJ2-1, with 9 bases matching TRBD2. After removal of 4 bases from V and 4 bases from J, the junction contained 8 bases not matched to a gene. Germline V lookup: CDR1 LGHDT, CDR2 YNNKEL (reference sequence). The CDR3 contains 16 residues. The CDR3 DNA sequence: TGTGCCAGCAGCCGAACAAGCGGGGGGAAATACAATGAGCAGTTCTTC. Amino acid sequence: CASSRTSGGKYNEQFF.

This chain links TRBV19 with TRBJ2-7, with TRBD1 matching 10 bases. In germline, CDR1 is LNHDA, CDR2 SQIVND (reference sequence). The V and J ends lost 6 bases and 2 bases, in that order; junction bases with no gene match: 4. The CDR3 loop spans 14 amino acids. DNA for the CDR3: TGTGCCAGTAGAACTGGACAGGGGGCCTACGAGCAGTACTTC. As protein: CASRTGQGAYEQYF.

This rearrangement joins TRBV6-5 to TRBJ2-7, with 8 positions matching TRBD2. V gave up 6 bases and J gave up 1 base; unmatched junction bases: 8. The CDR3 spans 15 residues. The germline gives CDR1 MNHEY, CDR2 SVGAGI. The CDR3, as DNA: TGTGCCAGCAGCCCGGGGGGGGGCCAATCCTACGAGCAGTACTTC. It translates to CASSPGGGQSYEQYF.

The CDR3, as DNA: TGTGCCAGTAGAATCGGGGGCACTGAAGCTTTCTTT. Translated, it gives CASRIGGTEAFF. The V and J genes are TRBV19 and TRBJ1-1, with D maybe TRBD1 (5 bases). The V end was cut by 6 bases, the J end by 4 bases, with 9 bases between. From germline, CDR1 is LNHDA and CDR2 SQIVND (reference sequence). This CDR3 is 12 amino acids long.

The chain links TRBV19 to TRBJ1-2, with D possibly TRBD1 on 5 matching bases. The CDR3 runs 14 residues. Germline V lookup: CDR1 LNHDA, CDR2 SQIVND (reference sequence). The germline V and J ends were trimmed by 2 bases and 8 bases, with 15 bases remaining between them. CDR3 protein: CASSIKARAEGYTF. As DNA, the CDR3 is TGTGCCAGTAGTATAAAAGCCAGGGCCGAAGGCTACACCTTC.

This chain uses TRBV5-4 with TRBJ2-7, with 15 nucleotides matching TRBD2. Germline-derived CDR1 and CDR2 are SGHNT and YYREEE (reference sequence). The CDR3 sequence is 15 residues long. V trimming: 4 bases; J trimming: 4 bases; junction bases outside the gene matches: 3. The CDR3 DNA is TGTGCCAGCAGCCAAGGACTAGCGGGGGGGTACGAGCAGTACTTC. It yields the protein CASSQGLAGGYEQYF.

This chain connects TRBV5-1 to TRBJ2-3; D perhaps matches TRBD1 (5 bases). CDR1 is SGHRS and CDR2 is YFSETQ in the germline V gene. The CDR3 runs to 15 residues. The V end was cut by 4 bases, the J end by 0 bases, with 12 bases between. The CDR3 is CASSPTDKSTDTQYF. DNA of the CDR3: TGCGCCAGCAGCCCAACGGACAAAAGCACAGATACGCAGTATTTT.

The chain is built from TRBV9 and TRBJ1-6; no firm D call. The CDR3 extends over 16 amino acids. V lost 0 bases to trimming and J lost 4 bases, with 11 bases between them. Germline V lookup: CDR1 SGDLS, CDR2 YYNGEE. The CDR3 here is CASSVGATQYNSPLHF. In nucleotides, the CDR3 is TGTGCCAGCAGCGTAGGGGCAACGCAGTATAATTCACCCCTCCACTTT.

The rearrangement joins TRBV27 to TRBJ2-2; the D is unclear. Germline values: CDR1 MNHEY, CDR2 SMNVEV (reference sequence). V was shortened by 5 bases and J by 6 bases, with 13 bases between the two germline ends. The CDR3 has 14 residues. The chain's CDR3 is CASSPGRMPGELFF. CDR3 in DNA: TGTGCCAGCAGTCCAGGAAGGATGCCCGGGGAGCTGTTTTTT.

V usage is TRBV5-1 and J usage is TRBJ1-5; maybe TRBD1 (6 bases). Germline V lookup: CDR1 SGHRS, CDR2 YFSETQ. Trimming took 0 bases from V and 5 from J, leaving 12 bases between them. The CDR3 runs to 15 residues. The CDR3 loop reads CASSLGGTSDQPQHF. In DNA form, the CDR3 reads TGCGCCAGCAGCTTGGGGGGGACAAGCGATCAGCCCCAGCATTTT.

The chain joins TRBV5-6 to TRBJ2-7; a possible D gene is TRBD2 (6 bases). Between the trimmed V and J ends, which lost 3 bases and 4 bases, there was a span of 17 bases. The germline gives CDR1 SGHDT, CDR2 YYEEEE. The CDR3 loop spans 15 amino acids. The CDR3 here is CASSSIPGLKYEQYF. CDR3 nucleotide sequence: TGTGCCAGCAGCTCAATTCCGGGACTGAAATACGAGCAGTACTTC.

This clone was found a few times. The J gene is TRBJ1-2, the V gene TRBV4-1; D gene unclear. Germline CDR1 MGHRA, CDR2 YSYEKL. The V end lost 6 bases, the J end lost 4 bases, and 15 bases lay between the germline ends. This CDR3 has 14 amino acids. Here the CDR3 DNA reads TGCGCCAGCAGTTCGGGGTCAGGCGGCTATGGCTACACCTTC. This codes for CASSSGSGGYGYTF.

The chain recombines TRBV6-5 with TRBJ1-2; tentatively, D is TRBD1 (5 bases). The CDR3 has 14 residues. Germline lookup yields CDR1 MNHEY and CDR2 SVGAGI. Trimming shortened V by 5 bases and J by 5 bases, and 15 bases separated the two germline ends. The DNA for the CDR3 is TGTGCCAGCAGTCCTAATCGGGGGAGATATGGCTACACCTTC. Translation: CASSPNRGRYGYTF.

The chain employs TRBV27 and TRBJ1-1, with D possibly being TRBD1 (6 bases). The CDR3 totals 17 residues. Trimming pared 5 bases from V and 1 base from J, leaving 20 bases between. Germline V gene data show CDR1 as MNHEY and CDR2 as SMNVEV (reference sequence). DNA for the CDR3: TGTGCCAGCAGTCCGATTAGGGGGATGTTCGGGAACACTGAAGCTTTCTTT. Its protein is CASSPIRGMFGNTEAFF.

The chain couples TRBV6-1 to TRBJ1-1; the D is unclear. The CDR3 is made up of 15 amino acids. CDR1 is MNHNS, CDR2 SASEGT, per germline. Trimming took 1 base from V and 6 from J, leaving 15 bases between them. The CDR3 nucleotides are TGTGCCAGCAGTGAAGGGGGAGTTTATAACCCTGAAGCTTTCTTT. Amino acids: CASSEGGVYNPEAFF.

The CDR3 DNA reads TGTGCCAGCAGCCCCTCCAGGGCGTTCACGACGGAGACCCAGTACTTC. Translation gives CASSPSRAFTTETQYF. The chain recombines TRBV7-8 with TRBJ2-5, with D possibly matching TRBD1 (5 bases). V lost 5 bases and J 5 bases, leaving 21 bases between the germline ends. The CDR3 sequence is 16 residues long. Germline V lookup: CDR1 SGHVS, CDR2 FQNEAQ. Full variable domain (remainder filled in from reference TRBV7-8 and TRBJ2-5): GAGVSQSPRYKVAKRGQDVALRCDPISGHVSLFWYQQALGQGPEFLTYFQNEAQLDKSGLPSDRFFAERPEGSVSTLKIQRTQQEDSAVYLCASSPSRAFTTETQYFGPGTRLLVL.

This chain links TRBV11-2 with TRBJ1-2; TRBD1 agrees at 7 bases. The CDR3 loop spans 14 amino acids. The trim removed 2 bases at V and 4 bases at J, leaving 4 bases unmatched. The germline V gene encodes CDR1 SGHAT and CDR2 FQNNGV. DNA for the CDR3: TGTGCCAGCAGCTTACCCGGGACAGTCTATGGCTACACCTTC. Residues: CASSLPGTVYGYTF.

The gene calls are TRBV9 and TRBJ2-2, with D maybe TRBD1 (6 bases). CDR3 length: 15 amino acids. Germline V gene data show CDR1 as SGDLS and CDR2 as YYNGEE. The germline V and J ends were trimmed by 4 bases and 6 bases, with 16 bases remaining between them. CDR3 coding DNA: TGTGCCAGCAGCTCCCAGACGGGACATGCCGGGGAGCTGTTTTTT. It codes for CASSSQTGHAGELFF.

This chain connects TRBV6-5 to TRBJ2-7; unclear D gene. The V gene lost 8 bases and the J gene lost 1 base, with 12 bases spanning the gap. Germline V gene lookup returns CDR1 MNHEY and CDR2 SVGAGI. This CDR3 contains 13 residues. CDR3 sequence: CASSKTGSYEQYF. In DNA form, the CDR3 reads TGTGCCAGCTCAAAAACGGGTTCCTACGAGCAGTACTTC.

This chain connects TRBV5-8 to TRBJ1-5; D unresolved. Trimming left V 5 bases short and J 3 bases short, with 18 bases between. Germline V gives CDR1 SGHTS, CDR2 YDEGEE. The CDR3 is made up of 16 amino acids. CDR3 sequence reads: CASSLSGITINQPQHF. The CDR3 DNA sequence: TGTGCCAGCAGTCTCTCAGGTATAACGATCAATCAGCCCCAGCATTTT.

This clone was picked up a small number of times. Here the CDR3 reads CASSETGKAEAFF. The CDR3 DNA reads as TGTGCCAGCAGTGAGACAGGAAAGGCTGAAGCTTTCTTT. The genes are TRBV6-1 and TRBJ1-1, with D possibly being TRBD1 (6 bases). V was clipped by 3 bases and J by 6 bases, with 11 bases between them. CDR1 MNHNS and CDR2 SASEGT come from the germline V gene. The CDR3 is 13 amino acids.

The chain couples TRBV18 to TRBJ2-5; TRBD1 might be the D (6 bases). The CDR3 covers 15 residues. The V and J ends lost 3 bases and 2 bases respectively, with 13 bases between them. Germline V CDR1 and CDR2: KGHSH, LQKENI. CDR3 region: CASSPRDKVQETQYF. In DNA form, the CDR3 reads TGTGCCAGCTCACCCCGGGACAAGGTTCAAGAGACCCAGTACTTC.

This chain's CDR3 is CASSLLGQTFREQYF. The CDR3 DNA sequence: TGTGCCAGCAGTTTATTGGGACAGACCTTCCGGGAGCAGTACTTC. The rearrangement joins TRBV27 to TRBJ2-7; 7 nucleotides align to TRBD1. In germline, CDR1 is MNHEY, CDR2 SMNVEV (reference sequence). The trim removed 1 base at V and 7 bases at J, leaving 10 bases unmatched. The CDR3 contains 15 residues.

This chain connects TRBV27 to TRBJ1-2; 8 bases line up with TRBD1. CDR3 length equals 13 residues. Trimming removed 3 bases from V and 7 bases from J; junction bases left unmatched: 4. Germline CDR1 is MNHEY and CDR2 is SMNVEV (reference sequence). DNA of the CDR3: TGTGCCAGCAGTTTGCGGACAGGGAGTGGCTACACCTTC. It translates to CASSLRTGSGYTF.

The chain has TRBV2 and TRBJ1-2; D is uncertain. This CDR3 has 13 amino acids. The V gene lost 8 bases and the J gene lost 4 bases, with 14 bases spanning the gap. Germline assignment: CDR1 SNHLY and CDR2 FYNNEI. The CDR3 DNA is TGTGCCAGCCCAGTGCCAGGAGGCTATGGCTACACCTTC. Translated: CASPVPGGYGYTF. Based on the CDR3 plus reference TRBV2 and TRBJ1-2, the full variable domain is EPEVTQTPSHQVTQMGQEVILRCVPISNHLYFYWYRQILGQKVEFLVSFYNNEISEKSEIFDDQFSVERPDGSNFTLKIRSTKLEDSAMYFCASPVPGGYGYTFGSGTRLTVV.

The V and J genes are TRBV5-1 and TRBJ1-3; D perhaps matches TRBD1 (6 bases). The germline V and J ends were trimmed by 4 bases and 2 bases, with 22 bases remaining between them. CDR3 length: 18 amino acids. Germline V gene sequence: CDR1 SGHRS, CDR2 YFSETQ. The CDR3 region is CASSPEPQGLITGNTIYF. As DNA, the CDR3 is TGCGCCAGCAGCCCCGAGCCTCAGGGGTTAATAACTGGAAACACCATATATTTT.

The rearrangement joins TRBV11-2 to TRBJ2-6, with 8 nucleotides matching TRBD1. This CDR3 contains 18 residues. Germline assignment: CDR1 SGHAT and CDR2 FQNNGV. Trimming removed 3 bases from V and 2 bases from J; junction bases left unmatched: 9. CDR3 residues: CASSFLGTGGTGANVLTF. The CDR3 bases are TGTGCCAGCAGCTTTCTCGGGACAGGAGGGACTGGGGCCAACGTCCTGACTTTC.